Below, 11 T cell receptor beta chains from the same sample are listed, as sequenced in a study of blood T cell repertoires in COVID-19. Libraries were prepared by immunoSEQ multiplex PCR; TCRdb keeps only in-frame clonotypes and omits some of them. The table shows under 200,000 clones, with approximately 85% occurring only once. The specimen sequenced was peripheral blood. The receptors shown here come from a man aged 40-50 years who had recovered from COVID-19.

In its sample, this clone was seen once. The rearrangement uses TRBV27 and TRBJ1-2; weak D call: TRBD1 (5 bases). This CDR3 has 16 amino acids. The V end lost 5 bases, the J end lost 7 bases, and 23 bases lay between the germline ends. The germline gives CDR1 MNHEY, CDR2 SMNVEV (reference sequence). CDR3 amino acids: CASSLAGGTPGGGYTF. CDR3 nucleotides: TGTGCCAGCAGTCTGGCCGGCGGGACCCCTGGCGGTGGCTACACCTTC.

The V and J genes are TRBV19 and TRBJ2-1, with 9 bases identical to TRBD1. This CDR3 is built from 17 residues. Trimming took 4 bases from V and 5 from J; bases not matched to a gene: 12. Per germline, CDR1 LNHDA and CDR2 SQIVND (reference sequence). The CDR3 loop reads CASSKYPDRGIHNEQFF. The CDR3 DNA is TGTGCCAGTAGTAAATATCCCGACAGGGGGATTCACAATGAGCAGTTCTTC.

Details on this clone: This may be a read error: a much more frequent sequence differs by one nucleotide. This chain uses TRBV11-2 with TRBJ1-3; 8 nucleotides line up with TRBD1. In germline, CDR1 is SGHAT, CDR2 FQNNGV. V trimming: 4 bases; J trimming: 0 bases; junction bases outside the gene matches: 2. The CDR3 runs to 15 residues. DNA for the CDR3: TGTGCCAGCAGCTCAACAGGGGGCTCTGGAAACACCATATATTTT. Its translation is CASSSTGGSGNTIYF.

Only a few counts were recorded for this clone. The gene calls are TRBV6-5 and TRBJ2-7; D is perhaps TRBD2 (5 bases). This CDR3 has 15 residues. CDR1 and CDR2 from the germline V gene are MNHEY and SVGAGI. V lost 8 bases, J lost 2 bases, and 19 bases lay in between. CDR3 coding DNA: TGTGCCAGCGGATCCTGGACTCCGGGCGCCTACGAGCAGTACTTC. It encodes CASGSWTPGAYEQYF.

The chain employs TRBV27 and TRBJ2-7; D remains ambiguous. Germline V gene sequence: CDR1 MNHEY, CDR2 SMNVEV (reference sequence). The CDR3 is 13 amino acids. Trimming shortened V by 6 bases and J by 0 bases, and 9 bases separated the two germline ends. Written as DNA, the CDR3 is TGTGCCAGCAGAAATTCCCTCTCCTACGAGCAGTACTTC. Encoded protein: CASRNSLSYEQYF.

V usage is TRBV4-3 and J usage is TRBJ2-4, with TRBD2 identical over 12 bases. Germline values: CDR1 LGHNA, CDR2 YSLEER. The CDR3 is 16 amino acids. V shed 3 bases, J shed 5 bases, and the junction held 5 bases outside the gene matches. The CDR3: CASSQGLAGGQNIQYF. For the CDR3, the DNA is TGCGCCAGCAGCCAGGGACTAGCGGGTGGGCAAAACATTCAGTACTTC.

J is TRBJ2-1 and V is TRBV9, with 7 positions matching TRBD1. The V segment lost 0 bases and the J segment 2 bases; nucleotides outside the gene matches: 2. CDR3 length equals 15 residues. Germline CDR1 SGDLS, CDR2 YYNGEE. CDR3 in amino acids: CASSVDRGPYNEQFF. Written as DNA, the CDR3 is TGTGCCAGCAGCGTAGATAGGGGGCCCTACAATGAGCAGTTCTTC.

This rearrangement joins TRBV7-9 to TRBJ2-5, with D perhaps matching TRBD1 (6 bases). Germline CDR1 reads SEHNR; CDR2 reads FQNEAQ (reference sequence). The germline V and J ends were trimmed by 4 bases and 3 bases, with 21 bases remaining between them. The CDR3 consists of 17 residues. The CDR3 DNA sequence: TGTGCCAGCAGCTCCCCGCGCGGACAGCTTCATAAAGAGACCCAGTACTTC. Its protein is CASSSPRGQLHKETQYF.

This clone was found a few times. The chain combines TRBV6-2 or TRBV6-3 with TRBJ2-2, with 8 bases lining up with TRBD1. The trim removed 5 bases at V and 7 bases at J, leaving 3 bases unmatched. The CDR3 consists of 13 residues. Germline lookup yields CDR1 MNHEY and CDR2 SVGEGT. This CDR3 reads CASSRTGNGELFF. The DNA of the CDR3 is TGTGCCAGCAGTAGGACAGGGAACGGGGAGCTGTTTTTT.

The chain employs TRBV21-1 and TRBJ2-7; the table's D call of TRBD1 was not tested on the DNA. TRBV21-1 is designated a pseudogene. This CDR3 region has 16 residues. The CDR3 spells CASSEGTGGLGYEQYF. In DNA, the CDR3 is TGTGCCAGCAGCGAAGGGACAGGGGGGTTGGGGTACGAGCAGTACTTC.

The genes are TRBV7-9 and TRBJ2-5; D ambiguous. The CDR3 sequence is 14 residues long. V was pared by 2 bases and J by 1 base, with 8 bases between. The germline V gene encodes CDR1 SEHNR and CDR2 FQNEAQ (reference sequence). The CDR3 region is CASSLLAPQETQYF. The DNA for the CDR3 is TGTGCCAGCAGCTTATTAGCCCCCCAAGAGACCCAGTACTTC.